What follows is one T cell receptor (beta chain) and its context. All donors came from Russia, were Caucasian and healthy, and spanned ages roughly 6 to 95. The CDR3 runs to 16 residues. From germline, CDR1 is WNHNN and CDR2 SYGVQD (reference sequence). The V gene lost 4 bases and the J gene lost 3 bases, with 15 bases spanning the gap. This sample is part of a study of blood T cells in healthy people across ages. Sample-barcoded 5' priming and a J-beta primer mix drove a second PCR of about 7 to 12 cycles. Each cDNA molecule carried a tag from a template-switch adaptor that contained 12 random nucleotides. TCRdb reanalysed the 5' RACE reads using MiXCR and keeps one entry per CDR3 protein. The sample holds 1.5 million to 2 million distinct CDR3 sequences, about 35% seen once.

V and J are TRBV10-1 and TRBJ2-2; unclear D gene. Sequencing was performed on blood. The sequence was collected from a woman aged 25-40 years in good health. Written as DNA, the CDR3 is TGCGCCAGCAGTGCTCTACCCCCTAGAGACACCGGGGAGCTGTTTTTT. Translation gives CASSALPPRDTGELFF.